The following is a TCR beta chain sequence with its context. Its antigen is undetermined. Germline assignment: CDR1 KGHDR and CDR2 SFDVKD. The CDR3 is 16 amino acids. This sample was included in a study of CXCR3-negative and CXCR3-positive naive CD8 T cells. Each TRB cDNA library was prepared by 5' RACE (with UMI labels). Following a re-call of the 5' RACE reads, TCRdb has one entry per CDR3 protein and lacks DNA. This table holds under 85,000 distinct CDR3 sequences. Whole-study results and caveats: When CXCR3-positive naive cells were set against CXCR3-negative naive cells, the former had more hydrophobic TRB CDR3s.

Cells that were CD45RO-CCR7+CD27+CD95- constituted naive CD8+ T cells. The TCR was taken from a human donor in good health. Some clones in this sample may be carry-over from other donors' samples. The gene calls are TRBV24-1 and TRBJ2-5; checking the TCRdb D call of TRBD1 is not possible without DNA. Input material: naive CXCR3- CD8+ T cells from blood. Noted subset: CD45RO-CCR7+CD27+CD95- naive CD8+ T cells lacking CXCR3 (TNR3-). This CDR3 is CATSDPDRGPQETQYF.